One and the same sample provided the 8 T cell receptor beta chains below, sequenced in a study of cytomegalovirus exposure and HLA in healthy donors. The PCR ran on 60 Vbeta and 13 Jbeta primers. Assay used: immunoSEQ multiplex PCR; TCRdb lists only in-frame clones, some missing. The sample yields 100,000 or so clones, around three quarters seen once. Sequenced sample: PBMCs. Receptors originate from a man aged 40-49 years in good health and CMV-seronegative.

The chain combines TRBV6-1 with TRBJ1-2, with D perhaps TRBD1 (6 bases). The CDR3 consists of 14 residues. Germline CDR1 is MNHNS and CDR2 is SASEGT. V dropped 8 bases and J dropped 2 bases, with 15 bases sitting between them. The CDR3 DNA follows: TGTGCCAGCCAAATGGGACACTCGAACTATGGCTACACCTTC. This gives the protein CASQMGHSNYGYTF.

The V gene is TRBV2, the J gene TRBJ1-1; 8 bases line up with TRBD1. The CDR3 has 14 amino acids. Germline V CDR1 and CDR2: SNHLY, FYNNEI. V lost 3 bases, J lost 5 bases, and 5 bases stayed unmatched. DNA of the CDR3: TGTGCCAGCAGTGAGCACAGGGGGAGGACTGAAGCTTTCTTT. The encoded protein is CASSEHRGRTEAFF.

The rearrangement uses TRBV2 and TRBJ1-2; tentatively, D is TRBD1 (6 bases). This CDR3 spans 16 amino acids. V gave up 3 bases and J gave up 4 bases, with 18 bases separating them. Germline V CDR1 and CDR2: SNHLY, FYNNEI. For the CDR3, the DNA is TGTGCCAGCAGTGAGGGGGGGGCAGCCGCTGTCTATGGCTACACCTTC. Translated: CASSEGGAAAVYGYTF.

V usage is TRBV29-1 and J usage is TRBJ1-1; D call uncertain. Germline V gives CDR1 SQVTM, CDR2 ANQGSEA. CDR3 length: 13 amino acids. The V and J ends lost 7 bases and 9 bases respectively, with 21 bases between them. The CDR3 sequence: CSAPGLSAEKAFF. CDR3 nucleotides: TGCAGCGCCCCGGGGTTGAGTGCGGAAAAAGCTTTCTTT.

The chain links TRBV28 to TRBJ2-2, with TRBD1 identical over 7 bases. The CDR3 length is 16 residues. V shed 6 bases and J 1 base; nucleotides not matched to a gene: 8. The germline V gene encodes CDR1 MDHEN and CDR2 SYDVKM. This chain's CDR3 is CASSPSNRGNTGELFF. The CDR3 DNA reads as TGTGCCAGCAGCCCTAGCAACAGGGGGAACACCGGGGAGCTGTTTTTT.

The chain couples TRBV29-1 to TRBJ2-5; unclear D gene. The CDR3 extends over 13 amino acids. V lost 4 bases and J 4 bases, leaving 13 bases between the germline ends. CDR1 and CDR2 (germline): SQVTM, ANQGSEA. The DNA for the CDR3 is TGCAGCGTTGTTTCCTCACTTGGAGAGACCCAGTACTTC. It translates to CSVVSSLGETQYF. The complete variable domain, with remaining parts taken from reference TRBV29-1 and TRBJ2-5, reads SAVISQKPSRDICQRGTSLTIQCQVDSQVTMMFWYRQQPGQSLTLIATANQGSEATYESGFVIDKFPISRPNLTFSTLTVSNMSPEDSSIYLCSVVSSLGETQYFGPGTRLLVL.

This rearrangement joins TRBV5-1 to TRBJ2-3, with TRBD2 matching over 9 bases. This CDR3 comprises 15 residues. Trimming at V came to 0 bases and at J to 3 bases, leaving 2 bases not matched to a gene. Germline-derived CDR1 and CDR2 are SGHRS and YFSETQ. The CDR3 sequence: CASSLGLAVTDTQYF. The CDR3 DNA follows: TGCGCCAGCAGCTTGGGACTAGCGGTTACAGATACGCAGTATTTT. Supplemented by reference TRBV5-1 and TRBJ2-3, the full variable domain reads KAGVTQTPRYLIKTRGQQVTLSCSPISGHRSVSWYQQTPGQGLQFLFEYFSETQRNKGNFPGRFSGRQFSNSRSEMNVSTLELGDSALYLCASSLGLAVTDTQYFGPGTRLTVL.

This clone was seen more than once but under ten times. This sequence joins TRBV2 and TRBJ2-7; no reliable D call. The germline CDR1 and CDR2 sequences are SNHLY and FYNNEI. This CDR3 is 12 amino acids long. V was clipped by 7 bases and J by 0 bases, with 7 bases between them. In nucleotides, the CDR3 is TGTGCCAGCAAAAGGAGCTCCTACGAGCAGTACTTC. This sequence encodes CASKRSSYEQYF.